These 5 T cell receptor beta chains were all obtained from the same sample, sequenced in a study of blood T cell repertoires in COVID-19. TCRdb's table, derived via immunoSEQ multiplex PCR, lists solely in-frame clones and lacks some. The repertoire consists of about 270,000 clones, with approximately 89% occurring once and the leading ten covering less than 3.5%. Sequencing used PBMCs or T cells enriched from blood (not recorded which). These receptors were obtained from a man in his forties who had been exposed to COVID-19.

This clone was recorded once. This chain links TRBV28 with TRBJ1-4; D not certain. Looked up from germline, CDR1 is MDHEN and CDR2 is SYDVKM. This CDR3 contains 14 residues. Trimming removed 2 bases from V and 8 bases from J, with 12 bases in between. CDR3 sequence reads: CASSLLGDVEKLFF. In DNA, the CDR3 is TGTGCCAGCAGTTTACTGGGCGATGTGGAAAAACTGTTTTTT.

The CDR3 sequence is CASSTDRGHHQPQHF. Here the CDR3 DNA reads TGTGCCAGCAGTACGGACAGGGGGCATCATCAGCCCCAGCATTTT. The V and J genes are TRBV2 and TRBJ1-5, with 11 nucleotides matching TRBD1. The J segment lost 5 bases and the V segment lost 5 bases, leaving 5 bases of the junction unmatched. CDR1 is SNHLY, CDR2 FYNNEI, per germline. This CDR3 has 15 amino acids.

The chain carries TRBV9 and TRBJ1-1, with D possibly TRBD1 on 6 matching bases. V lost 4 bases and J lost 0, with 10 bases in between. Looked up from germline, CDR1 is SGDLS and CDR2 is YYNGEE. The CDR3 is 14 residues long. Here the CDR3 reads CASSPWTVNTEAFF. The CDR3 DNA is TGTGCCAGCAGCCCCTGGACAGTGAACACTGAAGCTTTCTTT.

V usage is TRBV18 and J usage is TRBJ2-7; 7 bases are shared with TRBD2. J was trimmed by 0 bases and V by 5 bases; bases with no gene match: 19. Germline V CDR1 and CDR2: KGHSH, LQKENI. The CDR3 has 19 amino acids. This CDR3 reads CASSGFREASGRHSYEQYF. The CDR3 nucleotides read TGTGCCAGCTCAGGATTCCGGGAGGCCAGCGGGCGACACTCCTACGAGCAGTACTTC.

The CDR3 DNA reads as TGTGCCAGCAGCTTAGTGGGCCATAGCAATCAGCCCCAGCATTTT. Translated: CASSLVGHSNQPQHF. The V gene is TRBV7-2, the J gene TRBJ1-5; D uncertain. Germline V lookup: CDR1 SGHTA, CDR2 FQGNSA. V lost 1 base and J 0 bases, leaving 7 bases between the germline ends. This CDR3 contains 15 residues.